These T cell receptor beta chains were read from a single sample in a study of monozygotic twins with inflammatory bowel disease. TCRdb processed the 5' RACE reads again and assigns one entry to each CDR3 protein, with no DNA. Its table lists 110,000 to 150,000 distinct CDR3 sequences. Sequenced sample: blood. The source is a human donor with ulcerative colitis or Crohn's disease, or a healthy co-twin of an affected twin (not recorded which). CDR3s include the opening cysteine and the closing phenylalanine or tryptophan.

J: TRBJ1-3; V: TRBV12-3/TRBV12-4; CDR3: CASRYSSGNTIYF
J: TRBJ1-2; V: TRBV27; CDR3: CASSFQDRDYYGYTF
J: TRBJ2-2; V: TRBV6-5; CDR3: CASSYGANTGELFF
J: TRBJ1-1; V: TRBV4-2; CDR3: CASSATGGPSTEAFF
J: TRBJ2-1; V: TRBV5-5; CDR3: CASSRQTGSYNEQFF
J: TRBJ2-1; V: TRBV7-7; CDR3: CASSRGGFGRGYNEQFF
J: TRBJ2-2; V: TRBV29-1; CDR3: CSVKLAGLTGELFF
J: TRBJ2-7; V: TRBV9; CDR3: CASSVGGGGTYEQYF
J: TRBJ2-1; V: TRBV20-1; CDR3: CSAGGLAGRPTGINEQFF
J: TRBJ2-7; V: TRBV9; CDR3: CASSAGDPGVEQYF
J: TRBJ1-3; V: TRBV28; CDR3: CASSRQGAASSGNTIYF
J: TRBJ2-7; V: TRBV5-6; CDR3: CASSAGTGYEQYF
J: TRBJ1-2; V: TRBV5-1; CDR3: CASSPSRDYGYTF
J: TRBJ2-5; V: TRBV27; CDR3: CASKRTAEETQYF